A selection of T cell receptor beta chains follows, all from one sample in a study of technical replicates of blood from several donors. Here immunoSEQ multiplex PCR was the method, and the copy in TCRdb shows in-frame clones only, minus some. Altogether approximately 100,000 clones are present, approximately 96% being singletons, with the ten largest covering 0.23%. Sequences were obtained from T cells isolated from PBMCs. These receptors all stem from a human donor in good health. CDR3s include the opening cysteine and the closing phenylalanine or tryptophan. The order of the fields is clone size, V gene, D gene, J gene, CDR3 protein, CDR3 DNA. The D gene is left open where the match is weak. For some rows the clone size is stated as once, few or many, or as a class when expanded; others skip it.

clone_size: -; v_call: TRBV19; d_call: -; j_call: TRBJ1-5; cdr3_aa: CASRFGRNQPQHF; cdr3_nt: TGTGCCAGTCGTTTCGGTCGCAATCAGCCCCAGCATTTT
clone_size: -; v_call: TRBV7-9; d_call: -; j_call: TRBJ2-7; cdr3_aa: CASSLGDYEQYF; cdr3_nt: TGTGCCAGCAGCTTAGGAGACTACGAGCAGTACTTC
clone_size: -; v_call: TRBV6-4; d_call: -; j_call: TRBJ2-5; cdr3_aa: CASSDSPPGGRQETQYF; cdr3_nt: TGTGCCAGCAGTGACAGCCCCCCGGGGGGCCGTCAAGAGACCCAGTACTTC
clone_size: once; v_call: TRBV5-1; d_call: TRBD1; j_call: TRBJ1-3; cdr3_aa: CASSLSGVIPGQGGNTIYF; cdr3_nt: TGCGCCAGCAGCTTGAGTGGTGTAATCCCGGGACAGGGTGGAAACACCATATATTTT
clone_size: -; v_call: TRBV12-1; d_call: -; j_call: TRBJ2-7; cdr3_aa: CASTPMQGSGRAEYEQYF; cdr3_nt: TGTGCCAGCACCCCAATGCAGGGCAGCGGGAGGGCCGAATACGAGCAGTACTTC
clone_size: once; v_call: TRBV28; d_call: -; j_call: TRBJ2-7; cdr3_aa: CASSKRPGLESSYEQYF; cdr3_nt: TGTGCCAGCAGTAAGCGACCGGGACTGGAAAGCTCCTACGAGCAGTACTTC
clone_size: -; v_call: TRBV5-1; d_call: -; j_call: TRBJ2-3; cdr3_aa: CASSVGAGSTDTQYF; cdr3_nt: TGCGCCAGCAGCGTTGGCGCGGGTAGCACAGATACGCAGTATTTT
clone_size: -; v_call: TRBV5-1; d_call: TRBD1; j_call: TRBJ1-6; cdr3_aa: CASSLGGQGNGSPLHF; cdr3_nt: TGCGCCAGCAGCTTGGGAGGACAGGGCAATGGATCACCCCTCCACTTT
clone_size: -; v_call: TRBV6-1; d_call: -; j_call: TRBJ1-5; cdr3_aa: CASSEDAMGRNQPQHF; cdr3_nt: TGTGCCAGCAGTGAAGACGCGATGGGGAGAAATCAGCCCCAGCATTTT
clone_size: -; v_call: TRBV7-8; d_call: TRBD2; j_call: TRBJ2-7; cdr3_aa: CASSPGGTTYEQYF; cdr3_nt: TGTGCCAGCAGCCCGGGGGGGACTACCTACGAGCAGTACTTC
clone_size: -; v_call: TRBV28; d_call: -; j_call: TRBJ2-5; cdr3_aa: CASIVRSGPAETQYF; cdr3_nt: TGTGCCAGCATCGTGAGGTCCGGCCCGGCGGAGACCCAGTACTTC
clone_size: -; v_call: TRBV6-9; d_call: TRBD2; j_call: TRBJ2-2; cdr3_aa: CASRGDASGGNTGELFF; cdr3_nt: TGTGCCAGCAGGGGGGACGCTAGCGGGGGTAACACCGGGGAGCTGTTTTTT
clone_size: -; v_call: TRBV27; d_call: -; j_call: TRBJ1-5; cdr3_aa: CASTPVWSGYSNQPQHF; cdr3_nt: TGTGCCAGCACTCCAGTCTGGTCGGGATATAGCAATCAGCCCCAGCATTTT
clone_size: -; v_call: TRBV20-1; d_call: -; j_call: TRBJ1-2; cdr3_aa: CSARADGYTF; cdr3_nt: TGCAGTGCTAGAGCGGATGGCTACACCTTC
clone_size: once; v_call: TRBV6-5; d_call: -; j_call: TRBJ1-2; cdr3_aa: CASSYKYQGPVGYTF; cdr3_nt: TGTGCCAGCAGTTATAAATATCAGGGGCCGGTTGGCTACACCTTC
clone_size: -; v_call: TRBV27; d_call: TRBD1; j_call: TRBJ1-2; cdr3_aa: CASSSRGHYGYTF; cdr3_nt: TGTGCCAGCAGTTCAAGGGGGCACTATGGCTACACCTTC
clone_size: -; v_call: TRBV5-8; d_call: TRBD1; j_call: TRBJ2-1; cdr3_aa: CASFHRGPNEQFF; cdr3_nt: TGTGCCAGCTTTCACAGGGGCCCCAATGAGCAGTTCTTC
clone_size: -; v_call: TRBV5-8; d_call: -; j_call: TRBJ2-7; cdr3_aa: CASSSRSSYEQYF; cdr3_nt: TGTGCCAGCAGCTCTCGCAGTTCCTACGAGCAGTACTTC
clone_size: -; v_call: TRBV2; d_call: TRBD1; j_call: TRBJ2-5; cdr3_aa: CASKGTAETQYF; cdr3_nt: TGTGCCAGCAAGGGGACAGCCGAGACCCAGTACTTC
clone_size: -; v_call: TRBV5-1; d_call: -; j_call: TRBJ2-2; cdr3_aa: CASSPLTSHNTGELFF; cdr3_nt: TGCGCCAGCAGCCCATTAACTAGCCATAACACCGGGGAGCTGTTTTTT
clone_size: -; v_call: TRBV7-3; d_call: -; j_call: TRBJ1-1; cdr3_aa: CASSEAAGNTEAFF; cdr3_nt: TGTGCCAGCTCAGAAGCGGCCGGGAACACTGAAGCTTTCTTT
clone_size: -; v_call: TRBV5-4; d_call: -; j_call: TRBJ1-1; cdr3_aa: CASYLRGWNTEAFF; cdr3_nt: TGTGCCAGCTACTTGAGGGGGTGGAACACTGAAGCTTTCTTT
clone_size: -; v_call: TRBV7-3; d_call: TRBD1; j_call: TRBJ2-7; cdr3_aa: CASSLDRGLAYEQYF; cdr3_nt: TGTGCCAGCAGCTTAGACAGGGGGCTCGCCTACGAGCAGTACTTC
clone_size: -; v_call: TRBV5-1; d_call: TRBD2; j_call: TRBJ2-5; cdr3_aa: CASSLFLAGMQETQYF; cdr3_nt: TGCGCCAGCAGCTTGTTCCTAGCGGGAATGCAAGAGACCCAGTACTTC
clone_size: -; v_call: TRBV13; d_call: -; j_call: TRBJ2-3; cdr3_aa: CARRGRHEDTQYF; cdr3_nt: TGTGCCAGGAGAGGGAGGCACGAAGATACGCAGTATTTT
clone_size: -; v_call: TRBV5-8; d_call: TRBD1; j_call: TRBJ1-3; cdr3_aa: CASSAGTVSGNTIYF; cdr3_nt: TGTGCCAGCAGCGCCGGGACAGTCTCTGGAAACACCATATATTTT
clone_size: -; v_call: TRBV15; d_call: TRBD1; j_call: TRBJ2-1; cdr3_aa: CATSSLRDSQFF; cdr3_nt: TGTGCCACCAGCAGTCTCCGGGACAGTCAGTTCTTC
clone_size: -; v_call: TRBV12-1; d_call: -; j_call: TRBJ1-2; cdr3_aa: CASSRGWDSYGYTF; cdr3_nt: TGTGCCAGCAGCCGTGGATGGGACAGCTATGGCTACACCTTC
clone_size: -; v_call: TRBV4-1; d_call: -; j_call: TRBJ2-3; cdr3_aa: CASSQRTSLETQYF; cdr3_nt: TGCGCCAGCAGCCAACGTACATCGCTAGAGACGCAGTATTTT
clone_size: -; v_call: TRBV10-2; d_call: TRBD2; j_call: TRBJ2-3; cdr3_aa: CASTRRGDLDTQYF; cdr3_nt: TGCGCCAGCACCCGACGGGGGGACTTAGATACGCAGTATTTT
clone_size: few; v_call: TRBV14; d_call: -; j_call: TRBJ1-1; cdr3_aa: CASSQVGGRTEAFF; cdr3_nt: TGTGCCAGCAGCCAAGTTGGGGGCAGAACTGAAGCTTTCTTT
clone_size: -; v_call: TRBV7-9; d_call: TRBD1; j_call: TRBJ2-7; cdr3_aa: CASSPGQGPYEQYF; cdr3_nt: TGTGCCAGCAGCCCGGGACAGGGGCCCTACGAGCAGTACTTC
clone_size: -; v_call: TRBV28; d_call: -; j_call: TRBJ2-1; cdr3_aa: CASLTFKQGNEQFF; cdr3_nt: TGTGCCAGCTTAACCTTTAAACAGGGCAATGAGCAGTTCTTC
clone_size: once; v_call: TRBV7-9; d_call: TRBD1; j_call: TRBJ2-7; cdr3_aa: CASRLTGGVYYEQYF; cdr3_nt: TGTGCCAGCAGACTAACAGGGGGCGTTTACTACGAGCAGTACTTC
clone_size: -; v_call: TRBV6-6; d_call: -; j_call: TRBJ1-2; cdr3_aa: CASRTQGEPSYGYTF; cdr3_nt: TGTGCCAGCAGGACCCAGGGTGAACCTTCCTATGGCTACACCTTC
clone_size: -; v_call: TRBV2; d_call: -; j_call: TRBJ1-2; cdr3_aa: CASTRQGSGYTF; cdr3_nt: TGTGCCAGCACGCGTCAGGGATCTGGCTACACCTTC
clone_size: -; v_call: TRBV6-5; d_call: -; j_call: TRBJ1-2; cdr3_aa: CASSYTRQPNYGYTF; cdr3_nt: TGTGCCAGCAGTTACACGAGGCAGCCTAACTATGGCTACACCTTC
clone_size: -; v_call: TRBV5-1; d_call: -; j_call: TRBJ2-1; cdr3_aa: CASSGGMHNNEQFF; cdr3_nt: TGCGCCAGCAGTGGGGGCATGCATAACAATGAGCAGTTCTTC
clone_size: once; v_call: TRBV5-4; d_call: -; j_call: TRBJ2-2; cdr3_aa: CASSRLDANTGELFF; cdr3_nt: TGTGCCAGCAGCCGACTAGACGCGAACACCGGGGAGCTGTTTTTT
clone_size: once; v_call: TRBV6-5; d_call: TRBD1; j_call: TRBJ1-1; cdr3_aa: CASRQGQAAFEAFF; cdr3_nt: TGTGCCAGCAGACAGGGACAGGCGGCGTTTGAAGCTTTCTTT
clone_size: -; v_call: TRBV5-6; d_call: -; j_call: TRBJ1-4; cdr3_aa: CASSLGRLNGPFRDEKLFF; cdr3_nt: TGTGCCAGCAGCTTGGGGCGACTAAACGGCCCCTTCCGTGATGAAAAACTGTTTTTT
clone_size: -; v_call: TRBV28; d_call: -; j_call: TRBJ1-2; cdr3_aa: CASSSQSSGWNGYTF; cdr3_nt: TGTGCCAGCAGTTCCCAATCTTCAGGGTGGAACGGCTACACCTTC